Following are 8 T cell receptor beta chains from one sample sequenced in a study of Tregs in tolerant kidney transplant recipients. Here immunoSEQ multiplex PCR was the method, and the copy in TCRdb shows in-frame clones only, minus some. This table has 60,000 to 95,000 clones, roughly 98% appearing once. The starting material was CD4+ T cells from blood, obtained before the transplant. All receptors come from a human donor who received a combined kidney and bone marrow transplant.

Here the CDR3 reads CASNSQSGHYEQYF. The DNA of the CDR3 is TGTGCCAGCAACTCACAATCAGGTCACTACGAGCAGTACTTC. The V call is TRBV6-6, the J call TRBJ2-7; D is uncertain. Looked up from germline, CDR1 is MNHNY and CDR2 is SVGAGI (reference sequence). The CDR3 consists of 14 residues. V was clipped by 7 bases and J by 3 bases, with 16 bases between them.

This chain links TRBV5-1 with TRBJ2-7; D gene ambiguous. Germline CDR1 reads SGHRS; CDR2 reads YFSETQ. This CDR3 contains 14 residues. The V end was cut by 3 bases, the J end by 2 bases, with 12 bases between. Written as DNA, the CDR3 is TGCGCCAGCAGCTCGGGTAGGATAGCCTACGAGCAGTACTTC. Translated, it gives CASSSGRIAYEQYF.

The chain combines TRBV10-3 with TRBJ2-3, with 10 nucleotides matching TRBD2. This CDR3 is built from 15 residues. CDR1 and CDR2 from the germline V gene are ENHRY and SYGVKD. The J segment lost 0 bases and the V segment lost 6 bases, leaving 3 bases of the junction unmatched. The DNA of the CDR3 is TGTGCCATCAGCCCGGGACTAGCGAGCACAGATACGCAGTATTTT. Its translation is CAISPGLASTDTQYF.

The J gene is TRBJ1-2, the V gene TRBV6-6; D ambiguous. The CDR3 sequence is 14 residues long. V shed 5 bases and J shed 5 bases, with 15 bases lying between them. Germline assignment: CDR1 MNHNY and CDR2 SVGAGI (reference sequence). This CDR3 reads CASSATGVPYGYTF. CDR3 DNA: TGTGCCAGCAGTGCCACTGGAGTACCATATGGCTACACCTTC.

CDR3 sequence reads: CASRVGTGADTQYF. The CDR3, as DNA: TGCGCCAGCAGGGTCGGGACAGGGGCAGATACGCAGTATTTT. The rearrangement links TRBV5-1 to TRBJ2-3; 10 bases align to TRBD1. CDR1 and CDR2 from the germline V gene are SGHRS and YFSETQ. CDR3 length: 14 amino acids. Unmatched junction bases numbered 4, after V lost 5 bases and J lost 4 bases.

The rearrangement joins TRBV11-2 to TRBJ2-2; 10 bases map to TRBD2. V was pared by 1 base and J by 1 base, with 6 bases of the junction left unmatched. This CDR3 is 18 amino acids long. Germline loops: CDR1 SGHAT, CDR2 FQNNGV. Written as DNA, the CDR3 is TGTGCCAGCAGCTTAGGGCTAGCGGGAGTGGGGAACACCGGGGAGCTGTTTTTT. Translated: CASSLGLAGVGNTGELFF.

This clone was detected once. The chain employs TRBV6-4 and TRBJ1-6, with unresolved D. The CDR3 covers 14 residues. V was shortened by 4 bases and J by 9 bases, with 13 bases between the two germline ends. Germline V lookup: CDR1 MRHNA, CDR2 SNTAGT. The CDR3 loop is CASSVEGVGSPLHF. As DNA, the CDR3 is TGTGCCAGCAGTGTGGAGGGCGTGGGTTCACCCCTCCACTTT.

This clone was picked up one time. The V call is TRBV7-2, the J call TRBJ1-2; D is possibly TRBD1 (5 bases). V shed 5 bases and J shed 6 bases, with 19 bases lying between them. Germline V CDR1 and CDR2: SGHTA, FQGNSA. This CDR3 is built from 15 residues. The CDR3 reads CASSPTRGGENGYTF. Written as DNA, the CDR3 is TGTGCCAGCAGCCCTACCCGGGGGGGTGAGAATGGCTACACCTTC.